Listed here are 3 T cell receptor beta chains from one sample, sequenced in a study of Ad26.COV2.S vaccination and SARS-CoV-2 variants. Data came from immunoSEQ multiplex PCR; TCRdb stores just in-frame clones and leaves some out. The sample has about 350,000 clones, 88% seen once. Documented treatment: about 20 received Ad26.COV2.S at low or high dose, single or two shots; roughly five received placebo; per-sample allocation not given. The samples were gathered on day 63 after the first injection of vaccine or placebo. Material: peripheral blood, obtained in a trial of Ad26.COV2.S vaccine versus placebo. The source of these receptors is a person aged 18-60 years who received the Ad26.COV2.S COVID-19 vaccine or a placebo.

This clone was detected only a few times. This chain connects TRBV11-2 to TRBJ2-3, with 8 bases matching TRBD2. V lost 0 bases to trimming and J lost 4 bases; unmatched junction nucleotides: 12. Germline lookup yields CDR1 SGHAT and CDR2 FQNNGV. The CDR3 is 18 residues long. DNA of the CDR3: TGTGCCAGCAGCTTAGATTTTGTTAGGCGGGAGGTTGCAGATACGCAGTATTTT. Translated, it gives CASSLDFVRREVADTQYF.

The rearrangement uses TRBV2 and TRBJ1-5; D possibly corresponds to TRBD1 (6 bases). Germline V gene lookup returns CDR1 SNHLY and CDR2 FYNNEI. Trimming stripped 5 bases from V and 3 bases from J, with 11 bases between. This CDR3 comprises 14 residues. The CDR3 is CASSPDRFNQPQHF. DNA for the CDR3: TGTGCCAGCAGTCCTGACAGGTTCAATCAGCCCCAGCATTTT.

The V and J genes are TRBV4-1 and TRBJ1-1, with a weak D call TRBD1 (5 bases). The CDR3 length is 13 residues. Per the germline V gene, CDR1 is MGHRA and CDR2 is YSYEKL. The V and J ends lost 0 bases and 11 bases respectively, with 13 bases between them. The CDR3 protein is CASSQEGHMTAFF. The CDR3 DNA reads TGCGCCAGCAGCCAAGAGGGGCACATGACGGCTTTCTTT.